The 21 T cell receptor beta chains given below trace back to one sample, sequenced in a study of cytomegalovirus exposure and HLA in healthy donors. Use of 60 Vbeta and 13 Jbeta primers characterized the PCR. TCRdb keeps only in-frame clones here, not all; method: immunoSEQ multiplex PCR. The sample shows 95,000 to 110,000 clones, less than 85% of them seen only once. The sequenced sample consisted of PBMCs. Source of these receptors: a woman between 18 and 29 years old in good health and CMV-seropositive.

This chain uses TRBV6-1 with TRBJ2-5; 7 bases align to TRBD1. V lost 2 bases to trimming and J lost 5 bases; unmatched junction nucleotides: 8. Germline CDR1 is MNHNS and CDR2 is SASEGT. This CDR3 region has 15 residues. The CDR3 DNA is TGTGCCAGCAGTGAAACACAAGGGGGCTGGGAGACCCAGTACTTC. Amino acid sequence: CASSETQGGWETQYF.

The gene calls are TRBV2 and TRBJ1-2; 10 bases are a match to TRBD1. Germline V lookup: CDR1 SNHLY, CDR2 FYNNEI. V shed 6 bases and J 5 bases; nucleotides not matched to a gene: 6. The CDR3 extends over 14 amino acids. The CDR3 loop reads CASSGQGVWYGYTF. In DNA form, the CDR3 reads TGTGCCAGCAGCGGACAGGGGGTTTGGTATGGCTACACCTTC.

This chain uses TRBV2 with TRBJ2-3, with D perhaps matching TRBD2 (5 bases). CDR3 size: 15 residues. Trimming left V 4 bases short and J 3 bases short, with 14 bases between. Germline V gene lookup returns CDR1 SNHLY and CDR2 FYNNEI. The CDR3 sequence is CASSVEGGGTDTQYF. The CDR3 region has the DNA TGTGCCAGCAGTGTGGAAGGAGGCGGGACAGATACGCAGTATTTT.

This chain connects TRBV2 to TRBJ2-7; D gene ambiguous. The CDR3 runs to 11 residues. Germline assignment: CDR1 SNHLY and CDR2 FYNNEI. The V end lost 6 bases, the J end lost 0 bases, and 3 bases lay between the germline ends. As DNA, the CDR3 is TGTGCCAGCAGCTCCTCCTACGAGCAGTACTTC. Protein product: CASSSSYEQYF.

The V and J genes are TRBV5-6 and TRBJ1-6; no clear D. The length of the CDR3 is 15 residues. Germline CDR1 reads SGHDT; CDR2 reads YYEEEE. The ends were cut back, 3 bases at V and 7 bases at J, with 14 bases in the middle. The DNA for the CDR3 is TGTGCCAGCAGCTCACCGGCCGGGGAGAATTCACCCCTCCACTTT. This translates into CASSSPAGENSPLHF.

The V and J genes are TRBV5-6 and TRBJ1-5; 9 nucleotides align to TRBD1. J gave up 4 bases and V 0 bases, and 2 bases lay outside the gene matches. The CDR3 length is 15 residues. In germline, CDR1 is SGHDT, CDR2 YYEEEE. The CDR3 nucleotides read TGTGCCAGCAGCTTGGGGACAGGGGTGAATCAGCCCCAGCATTTT. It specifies CASSLGTGVNQPQHF.

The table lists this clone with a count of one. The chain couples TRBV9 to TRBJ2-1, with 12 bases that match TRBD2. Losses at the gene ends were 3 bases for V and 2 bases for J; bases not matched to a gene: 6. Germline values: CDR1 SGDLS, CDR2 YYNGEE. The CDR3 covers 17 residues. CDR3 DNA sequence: TGTGCCAGCAGCGGCCTCCTAGCGGGAGGGACCTACAATGAGCAGTTCTTC. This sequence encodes CASSGLLAGGTYNEQFF.

The CDR3 coding sequence is TGCGCCAGCAGTCTCTCCCCAGGGGGCGCGAGCACTGAAGCTTTCTTT. Translated, it gives CASSLSPGGASTEAFF. V and J are TRBV5-1 and TRBJ1-1; TRBD1 matches 8 bases. With 5 bases clipped from V and 4 bases from J, the junction kept 13 bases outside the gene matches. The CDR3 is made up of 16 amino acids. The germline V gene has CDR1 SGHRS and CDR2 YFSETQ.

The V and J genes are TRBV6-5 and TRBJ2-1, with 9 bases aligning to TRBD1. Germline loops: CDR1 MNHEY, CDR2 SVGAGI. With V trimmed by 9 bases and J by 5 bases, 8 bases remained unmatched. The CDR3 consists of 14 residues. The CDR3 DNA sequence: TGTGCCAGTTTCCGGGACAGGGTCGACAATGAGCAGTTCTTC. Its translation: CASFRDRVDNEQFF.

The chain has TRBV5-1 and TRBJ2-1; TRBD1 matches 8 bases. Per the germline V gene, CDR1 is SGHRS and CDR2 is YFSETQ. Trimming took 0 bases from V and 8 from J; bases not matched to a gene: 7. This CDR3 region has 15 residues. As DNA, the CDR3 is TGCGCCAGCAGCTTGGCCGGCAGGGGGCGCGATGAGCAGTTCTTC. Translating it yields CASSLAGRGRDEQFF.

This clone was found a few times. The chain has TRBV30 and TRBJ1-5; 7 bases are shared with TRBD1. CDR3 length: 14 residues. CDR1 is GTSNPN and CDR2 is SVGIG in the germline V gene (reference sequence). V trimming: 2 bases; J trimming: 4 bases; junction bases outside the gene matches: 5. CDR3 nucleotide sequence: TGTGCCTGGAGTCCCGACAGGGAGAATCAGCCCCAGCATTTT. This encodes CAWSPDRENQPQHF.

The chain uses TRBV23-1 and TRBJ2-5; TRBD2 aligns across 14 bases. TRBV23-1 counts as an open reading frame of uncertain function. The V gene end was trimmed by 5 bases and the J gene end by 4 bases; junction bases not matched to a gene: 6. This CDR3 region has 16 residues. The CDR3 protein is CASSEPGLAGGETQYF. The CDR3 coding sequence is TGCGCCAGCAGTGAACCCGGACTAGCGGGAGGAGAGACCCAGTACTTC.

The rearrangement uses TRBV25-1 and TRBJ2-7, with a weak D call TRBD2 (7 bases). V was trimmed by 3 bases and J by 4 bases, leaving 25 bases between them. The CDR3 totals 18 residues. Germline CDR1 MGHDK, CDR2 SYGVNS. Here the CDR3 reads CASSDGLGTRGGRYEQYF. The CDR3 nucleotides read TGTGCCAGCAGTGATGGGCTGGGGACCAGGGGAGGGAGGTACGAGCAGTACTTC.

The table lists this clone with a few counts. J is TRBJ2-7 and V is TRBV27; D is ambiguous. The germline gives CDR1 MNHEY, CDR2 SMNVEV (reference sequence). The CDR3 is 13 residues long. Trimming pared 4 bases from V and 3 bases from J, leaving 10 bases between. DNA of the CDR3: TGTGCCAGCAGTTCTGGCTTCCACTACGAGCAGTACTTC. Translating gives CASSSGFHYEQYF.

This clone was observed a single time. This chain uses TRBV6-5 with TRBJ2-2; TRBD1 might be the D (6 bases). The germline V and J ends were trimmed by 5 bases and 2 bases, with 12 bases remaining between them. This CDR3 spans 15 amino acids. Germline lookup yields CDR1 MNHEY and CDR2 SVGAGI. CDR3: CASSTPGHNTGELFF. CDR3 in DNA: TGTGCCAGCAGTACGCCGGGACACAACACCGGGGAGCTGTTTTTT.

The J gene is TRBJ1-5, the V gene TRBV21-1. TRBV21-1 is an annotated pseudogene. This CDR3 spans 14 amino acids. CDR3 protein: CASSKETEGQPQHF. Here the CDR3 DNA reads TGTGCCAGCAGCAAAGAAACAGAGGGCCAGCCCCAGCATTTT.

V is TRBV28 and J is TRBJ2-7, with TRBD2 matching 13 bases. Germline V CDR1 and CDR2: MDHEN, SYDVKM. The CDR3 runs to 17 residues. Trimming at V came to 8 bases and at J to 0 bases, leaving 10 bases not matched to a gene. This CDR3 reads CASGRLAGGLSSYEQYF. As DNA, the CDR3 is TGTGCCAGCGGTAGACTAGCGGGAGGATTGAGCTCCTACGAGCAGTACTTC.

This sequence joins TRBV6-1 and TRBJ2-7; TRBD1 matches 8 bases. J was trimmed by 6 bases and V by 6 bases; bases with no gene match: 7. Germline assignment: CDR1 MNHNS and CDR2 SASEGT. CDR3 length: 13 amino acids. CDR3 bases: TGTGCCAGCAGATGGACAGGGTCGATCGAGCAGTACTTC. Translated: CASRWTGSIEQYF.

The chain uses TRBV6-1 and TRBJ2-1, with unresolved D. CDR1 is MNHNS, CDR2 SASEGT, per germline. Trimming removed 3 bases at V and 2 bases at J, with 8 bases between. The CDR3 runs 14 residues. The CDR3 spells CASSEAPPYNEQFF. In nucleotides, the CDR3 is TGTGCCAGCAGTGAGGCCCCCCCCTACAATGAGCAGTTCTTC.

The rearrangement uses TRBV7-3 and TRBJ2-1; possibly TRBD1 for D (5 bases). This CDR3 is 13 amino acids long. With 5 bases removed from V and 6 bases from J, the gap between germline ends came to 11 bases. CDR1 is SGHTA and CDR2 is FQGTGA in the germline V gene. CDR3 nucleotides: TGTGCCAGCAGCCCCACAGGCTCCAATGAGCAGTTCTTC. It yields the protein CASSPTGSNEQFF.

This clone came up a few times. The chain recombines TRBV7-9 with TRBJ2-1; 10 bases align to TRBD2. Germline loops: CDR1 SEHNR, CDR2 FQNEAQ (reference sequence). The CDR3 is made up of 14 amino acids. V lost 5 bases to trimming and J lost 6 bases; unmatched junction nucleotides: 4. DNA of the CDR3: TGTGCCAGCAGCGCCGCTAGCGGGGGCAATGAGCAGTTCTTC. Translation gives CASSAASGGNEQFF.